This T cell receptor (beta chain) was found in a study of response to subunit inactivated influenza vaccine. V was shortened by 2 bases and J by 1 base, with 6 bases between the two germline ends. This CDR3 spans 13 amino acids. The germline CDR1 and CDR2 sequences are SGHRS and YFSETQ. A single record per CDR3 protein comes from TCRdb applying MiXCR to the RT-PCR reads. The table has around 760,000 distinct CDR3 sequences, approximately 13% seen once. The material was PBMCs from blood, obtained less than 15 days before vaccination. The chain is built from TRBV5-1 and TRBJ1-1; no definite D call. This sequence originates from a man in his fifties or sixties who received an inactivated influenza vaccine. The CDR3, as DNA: TGCGCCAGCAGCTTCGACCCGAACACTGAAGCTTTCTTT. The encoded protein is CASSFDPNTEAFF.